The 25 T cell receptor beta chains below all came from one sample that was sequenced in a study of control samples from healthy donors and cancer patients. The data were produced by immunoSEQ multiplex PCR, yet TCRdb's version contains in-frame clones alone and is incomplete. The sample shows about 70,000 clones, less than 95% of them seen only once. The sample was blood. The origin of the receptors is a woman younger than 45 in good health.

The chain recombines TRBV5-1 with TRBJ1-2, with TRBD1 matching over 8 bases. CDR3 length: 15 amino acids. Germline CDR1 SGHRS, CDR2 YFSETQ. V shed 0 bases and J 4 bases; nucleotides not matched to a gene: 5. The CDR3 nucleotides read TGCGCCAGCAGCTTGGACGCAGGGGGCGCCTATGGCTACACCTTC. This translates into CASSLDAGGAYGYTF. The complete variable domain, with remaining parts taken from reference TRBV5-1 and TRBJ1-2, reads KAGVTQTPRYLIKTRGQQVTLSCSPISGHRSVSWYQQTPGQGLQFLFEYFSETQRNKGNFPGRFSGRQFSNSRSEMNVSTLELGDSALYLCASSLDAGGAYGYTFGSGTRLTVV.

CDR3 protein: CASGEQTGEKTQYF. The CDR3, as DNA: TGCGCCAGCGGGGAACAGACAGGGGAGAAGACCCAGTACTTC. J is TRBJ2-5 and V is TRBV5-1; TRBD1 matches at 8 bases. Trimming took 7 bases from V and 6 from J; bases not matched to a gene: 11. Per germline, CDR1 SGHRS and CDR2 YFSETQ. The CDR3 sequence is 14 residues long.

The chain is built from TRBV19 and TRBJ2-1; 7 bases map to TRBD2. V was pared by 4 bases and J by 7 bases, with 10 bases of the junction left unmatched. The V gene's germline CDR1 is LNHDA and CDR2 SQIVND (reference sequence). The CDR3 totals 15 residues. The CDR3 protein is CASSTGTTPGNEQFF. For the CDR3, the DNA is TGTGCCAGTAGTACCGGGACTACCCCCGGAAATGAGCAGTTCTTC.

This clone was seen a handful of times. This chain uses TRBV2 with TRBJ2-4, with D uncertain. Germline V gene lookup returns CDR1 SNHLY and CDR2 FYNNEI. The CDR3 totals 16 residues. Trimming took 0 bases from V and 0 from J, leaving 9 bases between them. CDR3 nucleotides: TGTGCCAGCAGTGAAGCGGTGGGAATAGCCAAAAACATTCAGTACTTC. It is translated as CASSEAVGIAKNIQYF. The entire variable domain, with the rest obtained from reference TRBV2 and TRBJ2-4, is as follows: EPEVTQTPSHQVTQMGQEVILRCVPISNHLYFYWYRQILGQKVEFLVSFYNNEISEKSEIFDDQFSVERPDGSNFTLKIRSTKLEDSAMYFCASSEAVGIAKNIQYFGAGTRLSVL.

The chain joins TRBV2 to TRBJ1-4; possible D gene TRBD1, 6 bases. Germline lookup yields CDR1 SNHLY and CDR2 FYNNEI. Trimming took off 7 bases at V and 4 bases at J, with 13 bases between the two ends. The CDR3 is 14 residues long. DNA of the CDR3: TGTGCCAGCACCACGGACAGACTTAATGAAAAACTGTTTTTT. This sequence encodes CASTTDRLNEKLFF. The full variable domain, with the rest looked up from reference TRBV2 and TRBJ1-4, is EPEVTQTPSHQVTQMGQEVILRCVPISNHLYFYWYRQILGQKVEFLVSFYNNEISEKSEIFDDQFSVERPDGSNFTLKIRSTKLEDSAMYFCASTTDRLNEKLFFGSGTQLSVL.

This chain uses TRBV10-3 with TRBJ1-6, with 8 bases matching TRBD1. Looked up from germline, CDR1 is ENHRY and CDR2 is SYGVKD. The CDR3 extends over 16 amino acids. Trimming cost V 3 bases and J 9 bases; bases outside gene matches: 10. Here the CDR3 reads CAISDPLGQGGSPLHF. DNA of the CDR3: TGTGCCATCAGTGACCCCTTAGGACAGGGAGGTTCACCCCTCCACTTT.

In its sample, this clone was seen once. V gene TRBV28 combines with J gene TRBJ1-5; unclear D gene. The germline CDR1 and CDR2 sequences are MDHEN and SYDVKM. The CDR3 consists of 16 residues. Deletions cut 6 bases from V and 4 bases from J, with 19 bases between. The CDR3 DNA sequence: TGTGCCAGCAGCCCCTTAGGTAGGGCGAGTAATCAGCCCCAGCATTTT. It yields the protein CASSPLGRASNQPQHF.

V and J are TRBV23-1 and TRBJ1-6, with a possible D match to TRBD1 (6 bases). TRBV23-1 is treated as an ORF (open reading frame) with a function not yet certain. This CDR3 contains 16 residues. V was shortened by 0 bases and J by 8 bases, with 14 bases between the two germline ends. The DNA of the CDR3 is TGCGCCAGCAGTCAATCATTAGCACAGGGTTATTCACCCCTCCACTTT. It yields the protein CASSQSLAQGYSPLHF.

This chain uses TRBV7-3 with TRBJ2-3; TRBD1 is a possible D gene (5 bases). Looked up from germline, CDR1 is SGHTA and CDR2 is FQGTGA. The CDR3 contains 12 residues. Trimming cost V 6 bases and J 10 bases, with 14 bases left between them. DNA for the CDR3: TGTGCCAGCAGAAAAGACCAGGGATCGCAGTATTTT. Its translation is CASRKDQGSQYF.

The rearrangement uses TRBV2 and TRBJ2-2, with D unresolved. This CDR3 comprises 14 residues. Germline assignment: CDR1 SNHLY and CDR2 FYNNEI. The V and J ends lost 7 bases and 2 bases respectively, with 11 bases between them. CDR3 residues: CASTTGSNTGELFF. The CDR3, as DNA: TGTGCCAGCACTACCGGGTCTAACACCGGGGAGCTGTTTTTT.

This sequence joins TRBV19 and TRBJ1-2; tentatively, D is TRBD1 (6 bases). V lost 6 bases to trimming and J lost 7 bases, with 21 bases between them. CDR3 length: 15 residues. The germline CDR1 and CDR2 sequences are LNHDA and SQIVND (reference sequence). The CDR3 DNA reads TGTGCCAGTAGAGAGGGACACCGAAGCTTCTCTGGCTACACCTTC. Its protein is CASREGHRSFSGYTF.

In its sample, this clone was seen once. V gene TRBV12-3 or TRBV12-4 combines with J gene TRBJ2-7; 8 nucleotides agree with TRBD1. V shed 8 bases, J shed 2 bases, and the junction held 2 bases outside the gene matches. The CDR3 length is 12 residues. This CDR3 reads CASSTGAYEQYF. The CDR3, as DNA: TGTGCCAGCTCGACAGGGGCCTACGAGCAGTACTTC.

The chain uses TRBV6-5 and TRBJ1-2; 9 bases are a match to TRBD1. The CDR3 totals 15 residues. Germline CDR1 is MNHEY and CDR2 is SVGAGI. Losses at the gene ends were 6 bases for V and 1 base for J; bases not matched to a gene: 6. The CDR3 here is CASRQDRGSNYGYTF. In DNA form, the CDR3 reads TGTGCCAGCAGACAGGACAGGGGTAGTAACTATGGCTACACCTTC.

This clone was seen only once. The chain combines TRBV7-2 with TRBJ1-2, with TRBD1 as a possible D gene (5 bases). The germline CDR1 and CDR2 sequences are SGHTA and FQGNSA. Trimming pared 1 base from V and 3 bases from J, leaving 18 bases between. The CDR3 loop spans 17 amino acids. The CDR3 reads CASSLDPPTGDHYGYTF. DNA for the CDR3: TGTGCCAGCAGCTTAGATCCCCCGACGGGGGACCACTATGGCTACACCTTC.

The chain couples TRBV7-9 to TRBJ1-2, with 8 bases that match TRBD1. Losses at the gene ends were 1 base for V and 8 bases for J; bases not matched to a gene: 9. This CDR3 spans 15 amino acids. Germline V gene lookup returns CDR1 SEHNR and CDR2 FQNEAQ (reference sequence). The CDR3 spells CASSLGPGTGEGYTF. The CDR3 DNA follows: TGTGCCAGCAGCTTAGGCCCCGGGACAGGCGAAGGCTACACCTTC.

This chain joins TRBV5-1 and TRBJ2-7; either TRBD1 or TRBD2 may supply D (6 bases each). Germline CDR1 is SGHRS and CDR2 is YFSETQ. V shed 0 bases and J shed 2 bases, with 18 bases lying between them. CDR3 length equals 17 residues. The CDR3 sequence is CASSLAGGRVAPYEQYV. In DNA, the CDR3 is TGCGCCAGCAGCTTGGCCGGGGGCAGGGTAGCTCCCTACGAGCAGTACGTC.

V gene TRBV4-1 combines with J gene TRBJ1-2; TRBD1 is a possible D gene (5 bases). There are 15 residues in the CDR3. V was pared by 1 base and J by 0 bases, with 9 bases between. The germline gives CDR1 MGHRA, CDR2 YSYEKL. CDR3 sequence: CASSQGPRANYGYTF. The CDR3 DNA is TGCGCCAGCAGCCAAGGACCCAGGGCTAACTATGGCTACACCTTC.

V gene TRBV5-1 combines with J gene TRBJ1-1; D not resolved. Germline V gene sequence: CDR1 SGHRS, CDR2 YFSETQ. This CDR3 has 14 amino acids. Trimming left V 4 bases short and J 0 bases short, with 10 bases between. The CDR3 protein is CASSMAVMNTEAFF. The CDR3 DNA is TGCGCCAGCAGCATGGCCGTTATGAACACTGAAGCTTTCTTT.

The V call is TRBV6-6, the J call TRBJ2-1; D might be TRBD1 or TRBD2, each matching 5 bases. CDR3 length equals 16 residues. Deletions cut 4 bases from V and 0 bases from J, with 13 bases between. CDR1 is MNHNY and CDR2 is SVGAGI in the germline V gene (reference sequence). Written as DNA, the CDR3 is TGTGCCAGCAGTTCTAGAGGGGTAAACTCCTACAATGAGCAGTTCTTC. Translated: CASSSRGVNSYNEQFF.

The chain carries TRBV24-1 and TRBJ1-2; unclear D gene. The CDR3 length is 14 residues. CDR1 is KGHDR, CDR2 SFDVKD, per germline. The V gene lost 1 base and the J gene lost 1 base, with 6 bases spanning the gap. In DNA form, the CDR3 reads TGTGCCACCAGTGATTTAACAGATAACTATGGCTACACCTTC. Amino acid sequence: CATSDLTDNYGYTF.

This clone was observed once. The chain couples TRBV6-1 to TRBJ1-5; a weak D match, TRBD1 (6 bases). The CDR3 spans 14 residues. Germline CDR1 is MNHNS and CDR2 is SASEGT. Trimming cost V 1 base and J 6 bases, with 10 bases left between them. CDR3 amino acids: CASSEVGGAQPQHF. CDR3 nucleotides: TGTGCCAGCAGTGAAGTAGGGGGGGCTCAGCCCCAGCATTTT.

This chain uses TRBV12-3 or TRBV12-4 with TRBJ1-5; D is perhaps TRBD1 (5 bases). This CDR3 has 13 residues. Between the trimmed V and J ends, which lost 6 bases and 7 bases, there was a span of 13 bases. Written as DNA, the CDR3 is TGTGCCAGCAGCCGGGACGATTTCCAGCCCCAGCATTTT. It specifies CASSRDDFQPQHF.

This rearrangement joins TRBV27 to TRBJ2-7; TRBD2 agrees at 7 bases. Germline-derived CDR1 and CDR2 are MNHEY and SMNVEV (reference sequence). V lost 10 bases to trimming and J lost 1 base; unmatched junction nucleotides: 7. CDR3 length: 13 amino acids. CDR3 sequence: CATHPGGSYEQYF. CDR3 in DNA: TGTGCCACCCACCCCGGGGGGTCCTACGAGCAGTACTTC.

The chain carries TRBV9 and TRBJ1-6; D unclear. Trimming left V 3 bases short and J 0 bases short, with 7 bases between. The CDR3 length is 15 residues. Germline V gives CDR1 SGDLS, CDR2 YYNGEE. The CDR3 coding sequence is TGTGCCAGCAGCGAGGGAAGCTCCTATAATTCACCCCTCCACTTT. This gives the protein CASSEGSSYNSPLHF.

The chain joins TRBV27 to TRBJ1-3; D unclear. CDR1 is MNHEY, CDR2 SMNVEV, per germline (reference sequence). This CDR3 region has 16 residues. V dropped 2 bases and J dropped 0 bases, with 11 bases sitting between them. The CDR3 DNA is TGTGCCAGCAGTTTAAGTAGATTTAGCTCTGGAAACACCATATATTTT. Translation gives CASSLSRFSSGNTIYF.